This is a list of T cell receptor beta chains from one sample in a study of T cell responses to AZD1222 COVID-19 vaccine. Produced via immunoSEQ multiplex PCR; TCRdb's table is partial and in-frame only. The sample lists about 130,000 clones, around 85% seen once, with around 1.6% in the top ten. Sequencing was performed on peripheral blood, taken on day 0 of AZD1222 vaccination. The receptors derive from an adult in good health. CDR3s include the opening cysteine and the closing phenylalanine or tryptophan. Each record gives: V gene, J gene, CDR3 protein.

V gene: TRBV3-1/TRBV3-2; J gene: TRBJ1-5; CDR3 protein: CASSQSGAGFQPQHF
V gene: TRBV20-1; J gene: TRBJ1-5; CDR3 protein: CSASGSGTVNQPQHF
V gene: TRBV6-6; J gene: TRBJ1-6; CDR3 protein: CASSTMGVARAPLHF
V gene: TRBV7-8; J gene: TRBJ1-2; CDR3 protein: CASSLGPGTDYGYTF
V gene: TRBV15; J gene: TRBJ2-7; CDR3 protein: CATSREGGYSYEQYF
V gene: TRBV7-2; J gene: TRBJ1-2; CDR3 protein: CASSSVQDNYGYTF
V gene: TRBV18; J gene: TRBJ2-3; CDR3 protein: CASSPAPQTDTQYF
V gene: TRBV5-8; J gene: TRBJ2-1; CDR3 protein: CASNSDGSYNEQFF
V gene: TRBV6-5; J gene: TRBJ1-6; CDR3 protein: CASSPQDRNSPLHF
V gene: TRBV29-1; J gene: TRBJ1-2; CDR3 protein: CSVGGQGARGVYGYTF
V gene: TRBV11-1; J gene: TRBJ1-5; CDR3 protein: CASSLGLNQPQHF
V gene: TRBV7-9; J gene: TRBJ2-7; CDR3 protein: CASSLTMTGKGGGYEQYF
V gene: TRBV7-7; J gene: TRBJ2-3; CDR3 protein: CASSLGTGESQYF
V gene: TRBV24-1; J gene: TRBJ2-2; CDR3 protein: CATSDPAGDAGELFF
V gene: TRBV19; J gene: TRBJ1-3; CDR3 protein: CATSDGNSGNTIYF
V gene: TRBV4-3; J gene: TRBJ1-2; CDR3 protein: CASSQDAWGQGIQYTF
V gene: TRBV6-5; J gene: TRBJ1-2; CDR3 protein: CASSYLVGDYGYTF
V gene: TRBV25-1; J gene: TRBJ2-1; CDR3 protein: CATGSGLDSGEQFF
V gene: TRBV6-5; J gene: TRBJ1-6; CDR3 protein: CASRAATRNSPLHF
V gene: TRBV6-5; J gene: TRBJ2-1; CDR3 protein: CASRTPGQASNEQFF
V gene: TRBV18; J gene: TRBJ2-1; CDR3 protein: CASSAGGYSEQFF
V gene: TRBV30; J gene: TRBJ1-1; CDR3 protein: CAWSGPPAGTEAFF
V gene: TRBV6-2/TRBV6-3; J gene: TRBJ2-5; CDR3 protein: CASSYIWGTRGGQETQYF
V gene: TRBV6-1; J gene: TRBJ1-2; CDR3 protein: CASSEAIFNGYTF
V gene: TRBV5-6; J gene: TRBJ2-1; CDR3 protein: CASSWVGVANEQFF
V gene: TRBV4-3; J gene: TRBJ2-7; CDR3 protein: CASSQRGQGAHEQYF
V gene: TRBV29-1; J gene: TRBJ1-4; CDR3 protein: CSPSPTGPNEKLFF
V gene: TRBV21-1; J gene: TRBJ2-2; CDR3 protein: CASSKPPGQGRAGELFF
V gene: TRBV29-1; J gene: TRBJ1-2; CDR3 protein: CSVPDREGITGYTF
V gene: TRBV27; J gene: TRBJ1-4; CDR3 protein: CASSFMVGDEKLFF
V gene: TRBV7-8; J gene: TRBJ2-3; CDR3 protein: CASSLGSGSDTQYF
V gene: TRBV5-6; J gene: TRBJ1-1; CDR3 protein: CASSLQGLSTEAFF
V gene: TRBV11-3; J gene: TRBJ1-1; CDR3 protein: CASSFGDTEAFF
V gene: TRBV14; J gene: TRBJ1-6; CDR3 protein: CASSRQTHYNSPLHF
V gene: TRBV6-5; J gene: TRBJ2-7; CDR3 protein: CASPQAVISSYEQYF
V gene: TRBV5-1; J gene: TRBJ2-1; CDR3 protein: CASSLGNQGAQNEQFF
V gene: TRBV7-2; J gene: TRBJ1-5; CDR3 protein: CASSLDHSNQPQHF
V gene: TRBV27; J gene: TRBJ1-2; CDR3 protein: CASRSGVTASYYGYTF
V gene: TRBV5-4; J gene: TRBJ2-7; CDR3 protein: CASSAGTGEQSEYF
V gene: TRBV18; J gene: TRBJ1-6; CDR3 protein: CASSPQGQGRTPLHF
V gene: TRBV19; J gene: TRBJ2-5; CDR3 protein: CASSKGGPQVGTQYF
V gene: TRBV6-5; J gene: TRBJ1-4; CDR3 protein: CASSRDRRPNEKLFF
V gene: TRBV7-9; J gene: TRBJ2-7; CDR3 protein: CASSLDDLDRGEQYF
V gene: TRBV2; J gene: TRBJ2-1; CDR3 protein: CASPAPLAATGLF
V gene: TRBV11-2; J gene: TRBJ1-5; CDR3 protein: CASSPGQGNQPQHF
V gene: TRBV5-1; J gene: TRBJ1-6; CDR3 protein: CASSSDRGSPLHF
V gene: TRBV7-2; J gene: TRBJ2-7; CDR3 protein: CASSPPGYEQYF